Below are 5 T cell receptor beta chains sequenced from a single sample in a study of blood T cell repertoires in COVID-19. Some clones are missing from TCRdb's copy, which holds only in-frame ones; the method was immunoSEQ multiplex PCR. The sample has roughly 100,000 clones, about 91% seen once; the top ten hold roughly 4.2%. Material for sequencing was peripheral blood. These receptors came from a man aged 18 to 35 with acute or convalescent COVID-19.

The CDR3 sequence: CASSARAEGTQYF. The CDR3 DNA is TGTGCCAGCAGCGCCCGGGCGGAGGGGACCCAGTACTTC. This sequence joins TRBV11-3 and TRBJ2-5, with D perhaps TRBD2 (6 bases). The length of the CDR3 is 13 residues. V lost 5 bases and J lost 7, with 14 bases in between. CDR1 and CDR2 (germline): SGHNT, YENEEA. The full variable domain, completed using reference TRBV11-3 and TRBJ2-5, is EAGVVQSPRYKIIEKKQPVAFWCNPISGHNTLYWYLQNLGQGPELLIRYENEEAVDDSQLPKDRFSAERLKGVDSTLKIQPAELGDSAVYLCASSARAEGTQYFGPGTRLLVL.

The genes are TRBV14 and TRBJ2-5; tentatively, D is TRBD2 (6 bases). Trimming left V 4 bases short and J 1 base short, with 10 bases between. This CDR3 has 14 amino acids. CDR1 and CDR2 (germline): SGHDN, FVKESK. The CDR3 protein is CASSRRDFQETQYF. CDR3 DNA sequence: TGTGCCAGCAGCCGCCGGGACTTCCAAGAGACCCAGTACTTC.

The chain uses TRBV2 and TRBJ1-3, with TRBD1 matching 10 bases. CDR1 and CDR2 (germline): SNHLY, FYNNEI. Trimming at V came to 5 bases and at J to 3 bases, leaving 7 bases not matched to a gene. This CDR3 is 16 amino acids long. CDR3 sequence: CASSPRQGANGNTIYF. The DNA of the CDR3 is TGTGCCAGCAGTCCGCGACAGGGGGCGAATGGAAACACCATATATTTT. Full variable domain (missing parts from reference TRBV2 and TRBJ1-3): EPEVTQTPSHQVTQMGQEVILRCVPISNHLYFYWYRQILGQKVEFLVSFYNNEISEKSEIFDDQFSVERPDGSNFTLKIRSTKLEDSAMYFCASSPRQGANGNTIYFGEGSWLTVV.

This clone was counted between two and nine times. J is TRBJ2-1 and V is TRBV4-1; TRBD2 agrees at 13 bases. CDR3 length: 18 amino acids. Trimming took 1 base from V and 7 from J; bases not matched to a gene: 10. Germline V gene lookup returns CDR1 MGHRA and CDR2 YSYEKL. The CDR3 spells CASSQGELAGGGDNEQFF. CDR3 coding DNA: TGCGCCAGCAGCCAAGGAGAACTAGCGGGAGGGGGTGATAATGAGCAGTTCTTC.

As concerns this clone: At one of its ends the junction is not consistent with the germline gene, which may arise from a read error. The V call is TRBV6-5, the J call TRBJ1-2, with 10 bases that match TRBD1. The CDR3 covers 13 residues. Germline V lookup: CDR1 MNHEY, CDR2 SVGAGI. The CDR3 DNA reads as TGTGTCAGCAGACAGGGGGCGAACTATGGCTACACCTTC. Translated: CVSRQGANYGYTF.